This T cell receptor (beta chain) comes out of a study of a mutant IDH1 vaccine in newly diagnosed glioma. The wider study: Eight vaccine injections were given to patients in weeks 1, 3, 5, 7, 11, 15, 19 and 23. The initiation of vaccination occurred 4-6 weeks after radiotherapy alone, or with temozolomide cycles.

Trimming left V 6 bases short and J 3 bases short, with 18 bases between. CDR1 and CDR2 from the germline V gene are MNHNY and SVGAGI (reference sequence). There are 16 residues in the CDR3. Using immunoSEQ multiplex PCR, the repertoire was profiled, and TCRdb retains in-frame clones only, with some absent. The sample consists of under 40,000 clones, 78% of them appearing once. The study, taken as a whole, reports: Changes in top peripheral clonotypes did not appear linked to pseudoprogression.

As concerns this clone: What it binds is unknown.

Specified time point: week 11, during vaccination. Vaccine doses each comprised 300 ug of mutant IDH1 20-mer peptide, with topical imiquimod. Astrocytomas that were new, WHO grade 3 or 4, IDH1-mutant and ATRX-lost were present in the donors. This specimen was PBMCs, taken from a glioma patient whose treatment included an IDH1 peptide vaccine. The receptor was isolated from a man aged 30 to 39 with glioma. The chain carries TRBV6-6 and TRBJ2-1, with D unclear. CDR3 residues: CASRPSSGDYYNEQFF. The CDR3 DNA reads TGTGCCAGCAGACCCTCGTCTGGCGATTACTACAATGAGCAGTTCTTC.